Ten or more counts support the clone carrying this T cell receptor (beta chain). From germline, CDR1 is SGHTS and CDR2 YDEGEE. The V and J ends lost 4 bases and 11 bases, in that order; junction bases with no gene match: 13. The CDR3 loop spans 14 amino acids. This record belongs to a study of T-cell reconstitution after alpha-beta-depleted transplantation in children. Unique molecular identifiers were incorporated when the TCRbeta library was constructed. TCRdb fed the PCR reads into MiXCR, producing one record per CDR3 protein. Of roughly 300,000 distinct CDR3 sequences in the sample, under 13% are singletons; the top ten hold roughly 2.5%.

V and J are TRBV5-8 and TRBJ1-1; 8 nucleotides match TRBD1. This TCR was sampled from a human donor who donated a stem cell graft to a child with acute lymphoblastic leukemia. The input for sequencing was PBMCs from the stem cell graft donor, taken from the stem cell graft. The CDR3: CASSVGQGSLSAFF. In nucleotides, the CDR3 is TGTGCCAGCAGCGTCGGACAGGGTAGTTTATCGGCTTTCTTT.